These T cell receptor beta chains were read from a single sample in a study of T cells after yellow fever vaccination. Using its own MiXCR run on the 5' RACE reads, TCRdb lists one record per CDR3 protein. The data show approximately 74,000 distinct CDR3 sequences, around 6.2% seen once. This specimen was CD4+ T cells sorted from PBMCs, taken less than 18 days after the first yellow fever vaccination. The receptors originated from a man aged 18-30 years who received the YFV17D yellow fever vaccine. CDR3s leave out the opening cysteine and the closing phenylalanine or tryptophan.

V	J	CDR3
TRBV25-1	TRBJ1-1	ASSEYLSGQQAF
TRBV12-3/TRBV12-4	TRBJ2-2	ASTLGGGYTGELF
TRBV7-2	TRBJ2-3	ASSVRGDTQY
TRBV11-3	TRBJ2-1	ASSPRTSNNEQF
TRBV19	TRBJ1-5	ASSPQGSRNQPQH
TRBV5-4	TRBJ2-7	ASSLVRDRDTKQY
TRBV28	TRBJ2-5	ASSSSLWETQY
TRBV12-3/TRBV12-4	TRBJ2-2	ASSPQTVTPF
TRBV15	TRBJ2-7	ATSTGLANEQY
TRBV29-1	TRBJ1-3	SVHLGSGNTIY
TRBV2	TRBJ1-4	ASSYTYANEKLF
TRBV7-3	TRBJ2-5	ASSLNPGEETQY
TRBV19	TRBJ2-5	ASSIARRGEETQY
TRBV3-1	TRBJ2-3	ASSPPPTRGTDTQY
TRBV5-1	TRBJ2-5	ASSPGGENQY
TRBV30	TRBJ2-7	AWTPPRRVSYEQY
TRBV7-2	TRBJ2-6	ASTYWGSGANVLT
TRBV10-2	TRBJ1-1	ASVGFRGNTEAF
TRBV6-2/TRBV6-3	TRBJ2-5	ASSRTGLGETQY
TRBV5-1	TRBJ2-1	ASSLWENEQF
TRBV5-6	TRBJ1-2	ASSLRRTTYGYT
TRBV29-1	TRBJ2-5	SVGLAGGQETQY
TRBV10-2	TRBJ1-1	ASSEPQGRGNAEAF
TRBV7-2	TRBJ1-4	ASSRGRGLLF
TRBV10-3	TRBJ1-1	AIRGGDHTEAF
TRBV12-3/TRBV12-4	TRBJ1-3	ASTSYSGNTIY
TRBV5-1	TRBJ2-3	ASSLAAGTTDTQY
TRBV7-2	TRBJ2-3	ASSLQRGRTDTQY
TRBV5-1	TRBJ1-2	ASSSQGDDGYT
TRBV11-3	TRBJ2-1	ASSPFRFHEQF
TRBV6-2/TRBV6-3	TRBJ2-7	ASSPGSDYEQY
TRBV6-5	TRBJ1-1	ASSYAVAGTEAF
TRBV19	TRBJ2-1	ASSIPPNEQF
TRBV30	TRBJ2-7	AWRGFKTGMNEQY
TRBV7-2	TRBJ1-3	ASASTGAVGNTIY
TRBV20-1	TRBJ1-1	SASRGESTEAF
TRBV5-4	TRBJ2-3	ASSPPDSTDTQY
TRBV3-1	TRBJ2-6	ASSQATGQDEANVLT
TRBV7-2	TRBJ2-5	ASSLAGRGVLETQY
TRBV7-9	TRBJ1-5	ASSLAGGQPQH
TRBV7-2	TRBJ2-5	ASSLASSGGLYSETQY
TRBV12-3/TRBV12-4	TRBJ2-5	ASSWGYGETQY
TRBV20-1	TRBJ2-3	SARGDTDTQY
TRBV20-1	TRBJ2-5	SARDPLASLETQY
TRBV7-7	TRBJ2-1	ASSLSRNNEQF
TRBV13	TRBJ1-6	ASHSQSSYNSPLH
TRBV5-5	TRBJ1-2	ASSPGLLNGYT
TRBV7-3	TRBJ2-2	ASSSTGSPGELF